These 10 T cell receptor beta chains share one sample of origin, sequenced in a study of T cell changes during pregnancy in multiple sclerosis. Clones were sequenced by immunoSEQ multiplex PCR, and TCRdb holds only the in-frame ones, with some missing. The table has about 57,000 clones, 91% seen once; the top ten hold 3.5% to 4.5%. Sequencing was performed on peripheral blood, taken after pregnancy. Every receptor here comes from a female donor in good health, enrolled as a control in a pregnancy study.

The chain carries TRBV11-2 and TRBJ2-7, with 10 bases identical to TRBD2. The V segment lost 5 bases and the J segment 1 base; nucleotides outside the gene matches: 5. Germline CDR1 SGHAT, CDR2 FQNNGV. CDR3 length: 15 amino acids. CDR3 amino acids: CASSLPGLASYEQYF. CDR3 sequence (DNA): TGTGCCAGCAGCCTACCGGGACTAGCGTCCTACGAGCAGTACTTC.

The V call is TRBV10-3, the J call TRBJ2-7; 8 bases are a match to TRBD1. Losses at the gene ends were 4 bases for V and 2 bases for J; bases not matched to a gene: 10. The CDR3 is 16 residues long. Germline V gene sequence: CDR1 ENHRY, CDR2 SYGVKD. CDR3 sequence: CAISVPSTGAPYEQYF. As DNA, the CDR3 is TGTGCCATCAGTGTACCCTCGACAGGGGCCCCCTACGAGCAGTACTTC.

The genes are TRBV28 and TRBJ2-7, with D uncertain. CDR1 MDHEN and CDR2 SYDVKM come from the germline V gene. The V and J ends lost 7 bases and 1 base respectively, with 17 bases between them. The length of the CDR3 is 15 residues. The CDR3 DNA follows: TGTGCCAGCATTCAAACTTCCGGTCCATCCTACGAGCAGTACTTC. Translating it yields CASIQTSGPSYEQYF.

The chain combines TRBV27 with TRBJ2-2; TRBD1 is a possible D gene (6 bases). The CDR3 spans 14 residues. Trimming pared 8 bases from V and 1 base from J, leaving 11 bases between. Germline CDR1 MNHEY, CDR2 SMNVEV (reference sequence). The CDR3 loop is CASRDKVNTGELFF. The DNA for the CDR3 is TGTGCCAGCCGGGACAAGGTGAACACCGGGGAGCTGTTTTTT.

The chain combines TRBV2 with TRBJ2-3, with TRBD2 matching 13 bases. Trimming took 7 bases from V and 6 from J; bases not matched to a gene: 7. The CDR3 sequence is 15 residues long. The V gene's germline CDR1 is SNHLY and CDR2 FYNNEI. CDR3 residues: CASNPGLAGLDTQYF. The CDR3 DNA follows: TGTGCCAGCAATCCGGGACTAGCGGGATTGGATACGCAGTATTTT.

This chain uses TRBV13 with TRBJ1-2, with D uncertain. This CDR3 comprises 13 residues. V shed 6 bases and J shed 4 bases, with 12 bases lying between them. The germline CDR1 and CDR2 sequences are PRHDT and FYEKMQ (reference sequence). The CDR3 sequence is CASSLPSGYGYTF. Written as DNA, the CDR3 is TGTGCCAGCAGTTTACCCAGCGGCTATGGCTACACCTTC.

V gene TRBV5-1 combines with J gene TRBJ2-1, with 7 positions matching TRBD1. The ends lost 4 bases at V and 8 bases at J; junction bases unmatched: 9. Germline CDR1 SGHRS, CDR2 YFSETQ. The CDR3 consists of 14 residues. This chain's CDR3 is CASSQQGQGDEQFF. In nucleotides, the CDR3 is TGCGCCAGCAGCCAACAGGGGCAGGGGGATGAGCAGTTCTTC.

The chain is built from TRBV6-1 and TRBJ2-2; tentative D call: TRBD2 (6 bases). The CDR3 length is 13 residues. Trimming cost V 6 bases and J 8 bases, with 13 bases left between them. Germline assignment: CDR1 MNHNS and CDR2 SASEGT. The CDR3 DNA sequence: TGTGCCAGCAGCATAATTCGGGGGGGGGAGCTGTTTTTT. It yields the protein CASSIIRGGELFF.

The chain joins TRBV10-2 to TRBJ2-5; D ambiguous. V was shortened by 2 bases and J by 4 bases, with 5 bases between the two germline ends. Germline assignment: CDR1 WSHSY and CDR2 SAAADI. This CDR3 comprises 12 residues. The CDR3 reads CASSEPGETQYF. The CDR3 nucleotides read TGCGCCAGCAGTGAGCCGGGAGAGACCCAGTACTTC.

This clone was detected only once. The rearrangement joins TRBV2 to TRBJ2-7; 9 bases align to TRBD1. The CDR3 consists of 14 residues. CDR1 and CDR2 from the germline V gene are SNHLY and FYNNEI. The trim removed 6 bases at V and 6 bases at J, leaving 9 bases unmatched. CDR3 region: CASRVPGTGSEQYF. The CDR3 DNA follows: TGTGCCAGCAGGGTTCCCGGGACAGGGAGCGAGCAGTACTTC. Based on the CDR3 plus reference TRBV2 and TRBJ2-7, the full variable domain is EPEVTQTPSHQVTQMGQEVILRCVPISNHLYFYWYRQILGQKVEFLVSFYNNEISEKSEIFDDQFSVERPDGSNFTLKIRSTKLEDSAMYFCASRVPGTGSEQYFGPGTRLTVT.